This entry describes one TCR beta chain. This clonotype appeared many times. No cognate antigen has been identified for it. No base-level quality is on record; no much larger clone is a single base apart. This sample stems from a study of T cells after yellow fever vaccination (dated by TCRdb to about 2019). Broadly, across the study: The SMART-Seq v4 Ultra Low Input RNA kit was used to prepare libraries from fractions with low cell numbers. Two healthy male donors made up the cohort, one aged 18 to 29 years and the other aged 30 to 39 years. Bulk TCR alpha and beta repertoires were sequenced longitudinally to track T-cell clones before and after primary and booster YFV17D yellow fever vaccination. Blood samples were taken at several timepoints before and after primary and secondary immunization, and bulk PBMC replicates and cell subsets were isolated.

The full study reports these points: A small fraction of clonotypes appeared in both the CD4 and CD8 compartments, likely as a result of convergent recombination. Compared with the primary T-cell response, the secondary T-cell response was weaker but faster, peaking on day 5 rather than day 15. Most clones expanded after primary vaccination were re-detected after the booster (96% of CD4 and around 88% of CD8), suggesting broad memory maintenance. Computational filtering was needed because FACS-sorted repertoires could contain abundant contaminating clonotypes from the bulk population. Because the study included only a couple of donors, the extent to which the findings can be generalized is limited.

After removal of 3 bases from V and 4 bases from J, the junction retains 8 bases not matched to a gene. The CDR3 numbers 15 residues from cysteine through phenylalanine. CDR3 DNA is the only sequence kept; it has 45 bases, read in frame from the first base. Looking up the germline V gene yields CDR1 SGHRS and CDR2 YFSETQ. TCR cDNA was synthesized by 5'RACE template switching, through which a universal primer site and unique molecular identifiers were introduced. Priming for cDNA synthesis came from both the TCR alpha and TCR beta constant segments. Two PCR steps were used to amplify libraries, with sample barcodes and sequencing adapters being added in the second step. Sequencing of the libraries was done on either Illumina HiSeq 2500 (2x100 bp) or NovaSeq (2x150 bp). The original pipeline was this. MIGEC handled demultiplexing of reads and collapsing into UMI consensus sequences, while MiXCR performed V(D)J alignment. Using edgeR on replicate PBMC samples, clonotypes were called vaccine-responding if FDR was below 0.01 and the log2 fold change was above 5 up to day 15. CD4 or CD8 identity was assigned to each bulk clonotype according to whether the clonotype was present at higher abundance in the sequenced CD4 repertoire or the sequenced CD8 repertoire. TCRdb ran its own pipeline on the public reads, namely fastp trimming at Q25 and MiXCR clone calling, and kept in-frame beta chains. Entries that share a CDR3 protein sequence are merged under the most common genes and DNA. The V and J calls, along with clone size, are taken from TCRdb and not from the paper's own processing. The sample data list some 250,000 distinct CDR3 sequences, and 6% to 7.5% of these were observed just once. Roughly 0.86% of the sample comes from the top ten.

Reading the label with the study, this specimen's treatment or condition is: live attenuated yellow fever vaccine strain. A standard Ficoll-Paque protocol was used to isolate PBMCs from peripheral blood. Dynabeads CD4 and CD8 positive selection kits were used to isolate CD4 and CD8 T-cell fractions. TriZol was used to extract RNA from bulk PBMCs, CD4 and CD8 fractions, and dextramer-positive and dextramer-negative fractions. The sequence was obtained from a man aged 25 to 45 who received the YFV17D yellow fever vaccine. Recombination linked TRBV5-1 to TRBJ2-3; TRBD1 matches 7 bases in the middle. The sequences come from CD4+ T cells sorted from PBMCs, collected 15 days after the yellow fever booster vaccination. The bases read TGCGCCAGCAGCTCCGGGACAGCTATGCCAGATACGCAGTATTTT. It is translated as CASSSGTAMPDTQYF.